The 21 T cell receptor beta chains below come from one sample, sequenced in a study of blood T cell repertoires in COVID-19. Method: immunoSEQ multiplex PCR; TCRdb's copy keeps in-frame clones and lacks some. The sample holds about 110,000 clones; approximately 82% are singletons and the top ten take roughly 3.8%. Sequencing used peripheral blood. Source of these receptors: a woman older than 75 with acute or convalescent COVID-19.

This clone was counted only a few times. This chain uses TRBV7-8 with TRBJ2-7; 14 nucleotides line up with TRBD2. Germline values: CDR1 SGHVS, CDR2 FQNEAQ. CDR3 length: 17 amino acids. V shed 5 bases, J shed 3 bases, and the junction held 9 bases outside the gene matches. CDR3 region: CASSQTRGTSGSYEQYF. The CDR3 coding sequence is TGTGCCAGCAGCCAAACCCGGGGGACTAGCGGGAGCTACGAGCAGTACTTC.

The J gene is TRBJ2-5, the V gene TRBV29-1, with TRBD1 identical over 8 bases. J lost 5 bases, V lost 4 bases, and 3 bases had no gene match. Germline V gene sequence: CDR1 SQVTM, CDR2 ANQGSEA. The CDR3 totals 12 residues. The CDR3 sequence: CSVGQGMETQYF. The CDR3 DNA reads as TGCAGCGTTGGACAGGGGATGGAGACCCAGTACTTC.

This chain joins TRBV10-1 and TRBJ2-1, with TRBD2 matching 7 bases. This CDR3 comprises 15 residues. After removal of 3 bases from V and 4 bases from J, the junction contained 6 bases not matched to a gene. The V gene's germline CDR1 is WNHNN and CDR2 SYGVQD (reference sequence). The CDR3 DNA follows: TGCGCCAGCAGTGAAGTCGGGCGGGGGTACAATGAGCAGTTCTTC. Its translation is CASSEVGRGYNEQFF.

V gene TRBV10-1 combines with J gene TRBJ2-7; a weak D match, TRBD2 (7 bases). CDR3 length equals 15 residues. Per the germline V gene, CDR1 is WNHNN and CDR2 is SYGVQD (reference sequence). V was trimmed by 8 bases and J by 2 bases, leaving 19 bases between them. The CDR3 sequence is CASFLGRGAAYEQYF. In DNA form, the CDR3 reads TGCGCCAGCTTCCTCGGCCGGGGGGCAGCCTACGAGCAGTACTTC.

The J gene is TRBJ1-2, the V gene TRBV16, with no clear D. Germline values: CDR1 KGHSY, CDR2 FQNENV. The CDR3 totals 14 residues. Trimming stripped 2 bases from V and 0 bases from J, with 7 bases between. CDR3 nucleotides: TGTGCCAGCAGCCAAGACTACGCTAACTATGGCTACACCTTC. Its translation: CASSQDYANYGYTF.

V and J are TRBV3-1 (or the pseudogene TRBV3-2) and TRBJ2-3, with 15 bases identical to TRBD2. The CDR3 loop spans 20 amino acids. V lost 0 bases to trimming and J lost 1 base; unmatched junction nucleotides: 8. CDR1 and CDR2 from the germline V gene are LGHDT and YNNKEL (reference sequence). CDR3 protein: CASSQDPGLAGGGGTDTQYF. The CDR3, as DNA: TGTGCCAGCAGCCAAGACCCCGGACTAGCGGGAGGGGGGGGCACAGATACGCAGTATTTT.

This clone turned up a few times. This sequence joins TRBV5-1 and TRBJ2-7; 7 bases map to TRBD2. Trimming at V came to 2 bases and at J to 5 bases, leaving 10 bases not matched to a gene. There are 15 residues in the CDR3. Germline V gene data show CDR1 as SGHRS and CDR2 as YFSETQ. The CDR3 sequence: CASSFGEGGGNEQYF. Written as DNA, the CDR3 is TGCGCCAGCAGCTTTGGGGAGGGAGGAGGTAACGAGCAGTACTTC.

This clone was recorded a few times. The chain has TRBV4-1 and TRBJ2-3; the match to TRBD2 covers 7 bases. With V trimmed by 1 base and J by 5 bases, 9 bases remained unmatched. The CDR3 length is 16 residues. Germline-derived CDR1 and CDR2 are MGHRA and YSYEKL. In DNA, the CDR3 is TGCGCCAGCAGCCAAGGGACTAGATGGGATGGAGATACGCAGTATTTT. Its translation is CASSQGTRWDGDTQYF.

CDR3 in amino acids: CASSLYGNTIYF. The DNA of the CDR3 is TGTGCCAGCAGCTTATATGGAAACACCATATATTTT. The genes are TRBV5-4 and TRBJ1-3; no clear D. Trimming took 2 bases from V and 3 from J, leaving 3 bases between them. Germline loops: CDR1 SGHNT, CDR2 YYREEE (reference sequence). There are 12 residues in the CDR3.

This clone showed up just a few times. J is TRBJ1-6 and V is TRBV30, with D unclear. The V end lost 0 bases, the J end lost 9 bases, and 9 bases lay between the germline ends. The germline V gene encodes CDR1 GTSNPN and CDR2 SVGIG (reference sequence). This CDR3 region has 13 residues. CDR3 loop: CAWSVQRGSPLHF. CDR3 nucleotides: TGTGCCTGGAGTGTACAACGGGGTTCACCCCTCCACTTT.

This clone was seen only a few times. This chain joins TRBV7-9 and TRBJ2-3; no definite D call. Trimming stripped 3 bases from V and 3 bases from J, with 4 bases between. The CDR3 is made up of 12 amino acids. CDR1 and CDR2 from the germline V gene are SEHNR and FQNEAQ (reference sequence). The CDR3 DNA reads TGTGCCAGCAGCTTCAGGACAGATACGCAGTATTTT. Translating it yields CASSFRTDTQYF. The full variable domain, completed using reference TRBV7-9 and TRBJ2-3, is DTGVSQNPRHKITKRGQNVTFRCDPISEHNRLYWYRQTLGQGPEFLTYFQNEAQLEKSRLLSDRFSAERPKGSFSTLEIQRTEQGDSAMYLCASSFRTDTQYFGPGTRLTVL.

The rearrangement uses TRBV5-1 and TRBJ2-7, with TRBD1 matching 9 bases. Germline V gene lookup returns CDR1 SGHRS and CDR2 YFSETQ. This CDR3 comprises 14 residues. V trimming: 5 bases; J trimming: 3 bases; junction bases outside the gene matches: 6. The CDR3 DNA is TGCGCCAGCAGAGGGACAGGGCGTTTCTACGAGCAGTACTTC. Protein: CASRGTGRFYEQYF.

The chain is built from TRBV30 and TRBJ2-1, with 10 bases lining up with TRBD1. The CDR3 loop spans 14 amino acids. After removal of 8 bases from V and 9 bases from J, the junction contained 13 bases not matched to a gene. Germline V CDR1 and CDR2: GTSNPN, SVGIG (reference sequence). The CDR3 region is CAASGTGASSEQFF. DNA of the CDR3: TGTGCCGCCTCCGGGACAGGGGCGTCAAGTGAGCAGTTCTTC.

This chain joins TRBV5-1 and TRBJ2-6; a possible D gene is TRBD1 (6 bases). Deletions cut 0 bases from V and 2 bases from J, with 9 bases between. The CDR3 extends over 16 amino acids. Per the germline V gene, CDR1 is SGHRS and CDR2 is YFSETQ. CDR3 amino acids: CASSLAPGAGANVLTF. The CDR3 nucleotides read TGCGCCAGCAGCTTGGCCCCAGGGGCTGGGGCCAACGTCCTGACTTTC.

The chain carries TRBV15 and TRBJ1-5; D is uncertain. The germline V gene has CDR1 LNHNV and CDR2 YYDKDF (reference sequence). Trimming left V 0 bases short and J 5 bases short, with 8 bases between. The CDR3 covers 14 residues. The CDR3 DNA follows: TGTGCCACCAGCAGAGATGGGAGATATCAGCCCCAGCATTTT. It yields the protein CATSRDGRYQPQHF.

This clone showed up just once. The chain combines TRBV27 with TRBJ1-1; possible D gene TRBD1, 5 bases. Trimming stripped 0 bases from V and 3 bases from J, with 11 bases between. This CDR3 contains 15 residues. The germline V gene has CDR1 MNHEY and CDR2 SMNVEV (reference sequence). Here the CDR3 reads CASSLSGELYTEAFF. CDR3 coding DNA: TGTGCCAGCAGTTTATCAGGGGAATTGTACACTGAAGCTTTCTTT.

The chain employs TRBV11-2 and TRBJ2-2; 11 bases map to TRBD2. The CDR3 totals 17 residues. Germline assignment: CDR1 SGHAT and CDR2 FQNNGV. Germline trimming cut 5 bases from V and 4 bases from J; bases unmatched to any gene: 9. The CDR3 is CASSPRLAGGFTGELFF. The CDR3 nucleotides read TGTGCCAGCAGCCCTCGCCTAGCGGGAGGTTTCACCGGGGAGCTGTTTTTT.

The V gene is TRBV6-6, the J gene TRBJ2-7; D might be TRBD2 (6 bases). The CDR3 has 12 amino acids. The ends were cut back, 3 bases at V and 6 bases at J, with 9 bases in the middle. CDR1 MNHNY and CDR2 SVGAGI come from the germline V gene (reference sequence). In nucleotides, the CDR3 is TGTGCCAGCAGTTATGGGGGAGGCGAGCAGTACTTC. It encodes CASSYGGGEQYF.

In its sample, this clone was seen once. The chain combines TRBV30 with TRBJ2-2; 7 positions match TRBD1. CDR1 and CDR2 from the germline V gene are GTSNPN and SVGIG (reference sequence). With V trimmed by 2 bases and J by 0 bases, 3 bases remained unmatched. The CDR3 covers 15 residues. The CDR3 region has the DNA TGTGCCTGGAGTCCCGGACAGGCGAACACCGGGGAGCTGTTTTTT. This sequence encodes CAWSPGQANTGELFF. Supplemented by reference TRBV30 and TRBJ2-2, the full variable domain reads SQTIHQWPATLVQPVGSPLSLECTVEGTSNPNLYWYRQAAGRGLQLLFYSVGIGQISSEVPQNLSASRPQDRQFILSSKKLLLSDSGFYLCAWSPGQANTGELFFGEGSRLTVL.

The V gene is TRBV12-3 or TRBV12-4, the J gene TRBJ2-1; a weak D match, TRBD2 (5 bases). The CDR3 is 11 residues long. V was pared by 4 bases and J by 7 bases, with 5 bases between. The CDR3 DNA reads as TGTGCCAGCAGTTGGAGGAATGAGCAGTTCTTC. Translated: CASSWRNEQFF.

The chain joins TRBV5-8 to TRBJ1-5; 9 nucleotides match TRBD1. The V and J ends lost 4 bases and 0 bases, in that order; junction bases with no gene match: 5. The CDR3 covers 16 residues. CDR1 and CDR2 (germline): SGHTS, YDEGEE. CDR3 DNA: TGTGCCAGCAGCCGGACAGGGGTCTATAGCAATCAGCCCCAGCATTTT. Translation gives CASSRTGVYSNQPQHF.